This T cell receptor beta chain was sequenced in a study of T cell responses to AZD1222 COVID-19 vaccine. Profiling relied on immunoSEQ multiplex PCR, and the TCRdb table lists in-frame clones only, not all of them. Here the sample spans about 120,000 clones, 92% being singletons. With respect to this clone: The antigen remains undetermined.

Study-level findings and limits: Reports indicate that nearly half of spike-specific TCRs are directed at unmutated variant regions. The donor group comprised mostly white British people and more females; the analysis possibly underestimated clonal diversity. Regions 160-218 and 743-854 dominated among vaccine-associated CD4 TCRs spanning spike.

Trimming took 6 bases from V and 8 from J, leaving 13 bases between them. Germline-derived CDR1 and CDR2 are MNHEY and SMNVEV (reference sequence). The CDR3 covers 12 residues. The chain couples TRBV27 to TRBJ1-2; D may be TRBD1 (5 bases). The TCR comes from an adult in good health. The source material was peripheral blood, sampled on day 0 of AZD1222 vaccination. CDR3 sequence (DNA): TGTGCCAGCAGCCCGGGACGTATAGGCTACACCTTC. Translation gives CASSPGRIGYTF.